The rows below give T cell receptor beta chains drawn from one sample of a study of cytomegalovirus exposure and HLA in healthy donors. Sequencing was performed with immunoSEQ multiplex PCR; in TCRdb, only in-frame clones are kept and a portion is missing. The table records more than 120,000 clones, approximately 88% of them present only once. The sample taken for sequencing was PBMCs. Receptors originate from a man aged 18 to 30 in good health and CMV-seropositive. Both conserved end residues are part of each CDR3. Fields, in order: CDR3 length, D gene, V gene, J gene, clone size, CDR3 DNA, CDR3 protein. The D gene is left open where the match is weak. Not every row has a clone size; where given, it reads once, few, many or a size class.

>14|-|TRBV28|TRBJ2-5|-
TGTGCCAGCAGTTTCAGTCAGGGTTTGGCGACCCAGTACTTC
CASSFSQGLATQYF
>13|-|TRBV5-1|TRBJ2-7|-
TGCGCCAGCAGCTTGGAAGGAGCCCCCGAGCAGTACTTC
CASSLEGAPEQYF
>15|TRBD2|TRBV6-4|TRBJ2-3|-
TGTGCCAGCAGTGACTCGAGCGGGGGGACAGATACGCAGTATTTT
CASSDSSGGTDTQYF
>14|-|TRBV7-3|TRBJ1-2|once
TGTGCCAGCAGCTTAGCGCCTTCGGGGGATGGCTACACCTTC
CASSLAPSGDGYTF
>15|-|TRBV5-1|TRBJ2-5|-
TGCGCCAGCAGCGGTGGTAGGGAGGTACAAGAGACCCAGTACTTC
CASSGGREVQETQYF
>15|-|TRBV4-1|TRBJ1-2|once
TGCGCCAGCAGCCATTTGAAACAAGGCGGCTATGGCTACACCTTC
CASSHLKQGGYGYTF
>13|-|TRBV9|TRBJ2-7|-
TGTGCCAGCAGCGTGGGGCAGAGCTACGAGCAGTACTTC
CASSVGQSYEQYF
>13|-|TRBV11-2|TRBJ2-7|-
TGTGCCAGCAGCTTTGATTTAGCGGCTGAGCAGTACTTC
CASSFDLAAEQYF
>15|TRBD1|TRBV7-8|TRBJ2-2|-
TGTGCCAGCAGCTTACGGGACAGGACGACCGGGGAGCTGTTTTTT
CASSLRDRTTGELFF
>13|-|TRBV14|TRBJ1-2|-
TGTGCCAGCAGCCTTGGACAAAAAAGGGGCTACACCTTC
CASSLGQKRGYTF
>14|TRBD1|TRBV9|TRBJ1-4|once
TGTGCCAGCAGCTCAACGGGACAGCGGGAAAAACTGTTTTTT
CASSSTGQREKLFF
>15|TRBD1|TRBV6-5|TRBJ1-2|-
TGTGCCAGCAGTTCCGGACAGGCAGCTAACTATGGCTACACCTTC
CASSSGQAANYGYTF
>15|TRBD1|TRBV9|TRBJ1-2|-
TGTGCCAGCAGCGTAGCGGGACAGGGGTACTATGGCTACACCTTC
CASSVAGQGYYGYTF
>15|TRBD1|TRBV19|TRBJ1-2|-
TGTGCCAGTAGTGCCCCCGGGACAGGGAACTATGGCTACACCTTC
CASSAPGTGNYGYTF
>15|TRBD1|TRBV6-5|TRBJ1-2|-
TGTGCCAGCAGGCAATCGGGACAGGGGGACTATGGCTACACCTTC
CASRQSGQGDYGYTF
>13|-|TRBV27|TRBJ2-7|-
TGTGCCAGCAGTTTAAGAGGGACCTACGAGCAGTACTTC
CASSLRGTYEQYF
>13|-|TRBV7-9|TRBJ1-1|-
TGTGCCAGCAGCTCCCTATCCAGGCCTGAAGCTTTCTTT
CASSSLSRPEAFF
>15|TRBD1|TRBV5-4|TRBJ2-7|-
TGTGCCAGCAGCTTGGAGGGACAGGGGACCTACGAGCAGTACTTC
CASSLEGQGTYEQYF
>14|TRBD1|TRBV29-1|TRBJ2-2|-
TGCAGCGTTGGGGGACAGGGCAGATACGGGGAGCTGTTTTTT
CSVGGQGRYGELFF
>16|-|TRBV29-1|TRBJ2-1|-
TGCAGCGTTGTCCCATGGGATGTGCGGGCGGACAATGAGCAGTTCTTC
CSVVPWDVRADNEQFF
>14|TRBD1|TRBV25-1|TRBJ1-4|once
TGTGCCAGCCCCAAATGGACAGGGGATGAAAAACTGTTTTTT
CASPKWTGDEKLFF
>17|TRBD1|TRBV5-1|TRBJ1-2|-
TGCGCCAGCAGCTTGGACCTCGAAAAGACAGGGAACTATGGCTACACCTTC
CASSLDLEKTGNYGYTF
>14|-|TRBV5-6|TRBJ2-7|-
TGTGCCAGCAGCTCGACGGGACAACTATACGAGCAGTACTTC
CASSSTGQLYEQYF
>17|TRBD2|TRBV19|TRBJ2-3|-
TGTGCCAGTAGTAGCTTCACTAGCGGGAGTGTGACAGATACGCAGTATTTT
CASSSFTSGSVTDTQYF
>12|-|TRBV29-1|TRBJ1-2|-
TGCAGCGTTGGTGGGGGGGCCTATGGCTACACCTTC
CSVGGGAYGYTF
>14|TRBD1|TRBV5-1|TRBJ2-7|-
TGCGCCAGCAGCGGGGGACAGCGCTCCTACGAGCAGTACTTC
CASSGGQRSYEQYF
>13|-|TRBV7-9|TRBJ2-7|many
TGTGCCAGCAGCCCTAGTATCGGCTACGAGCAGTACTTC
CASSPSIGYEQYF
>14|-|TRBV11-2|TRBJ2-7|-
TGTGCCAGCAGCTTATCTCCTCTAGGCTACGAGCAGTACTTC
CASSLSPLGYEQYF